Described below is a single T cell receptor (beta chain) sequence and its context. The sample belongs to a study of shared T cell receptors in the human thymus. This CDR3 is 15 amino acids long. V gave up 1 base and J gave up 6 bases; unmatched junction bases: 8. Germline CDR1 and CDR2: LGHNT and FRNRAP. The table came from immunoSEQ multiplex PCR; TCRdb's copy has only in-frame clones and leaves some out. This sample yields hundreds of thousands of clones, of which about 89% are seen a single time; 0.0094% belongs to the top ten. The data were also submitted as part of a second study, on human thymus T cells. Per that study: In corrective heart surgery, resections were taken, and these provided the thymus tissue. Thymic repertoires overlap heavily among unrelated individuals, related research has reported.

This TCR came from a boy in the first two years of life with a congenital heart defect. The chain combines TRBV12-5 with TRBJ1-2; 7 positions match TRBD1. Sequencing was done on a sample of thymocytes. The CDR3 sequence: CASGLARQGFNGYTF. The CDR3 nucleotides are TGTGCTAGTGGTTTGGCGAGACAGGGATTTAATGGCTACACCTTC.